This is a list of T cell receptor beta chains from one sample in a study of cytomegalovirus exposure and HLA in healthy donors. Sequencing was performed with immunoSEQ multiplex PCR; in TCRdb, only in-frame clones are kept and a portion is missing. The sample carries 120,000 to 150,000 clones, around 59% recorded once. Source material: PBMCs. These receptors originate from a male donor in good health and CMV-seronegative. The CDR3 runs from the conserved cysteine through the conserved F or W. D genes are given only for firm matches. Size is stated for part of the rows, as once, few or many counts, or as a class when the clone is expanded.

CASSHSGQLEEEAFF	TGCGCCAGCAGTCACTCGGGACAGCTGGAAGAGGAAGCTTTCTTT	TRBD1	TRBJ1-1	15	-	TRBV23-1
CASSSPGTDSYGYTF	TGTGCCAGCAGTTCCCCGGGGACAGACAGCTATGGCTACACCTTC	TRBD1	TRBJ1-2	15	-	TRBV27
CASSPGQSFYGYTF	TGTGCCAGCAGTCCGGGACAGTCATTCTATGGCTACACCTTC	TRBD1	TRBJ1-2	14	-	TRBV6-5
CASSLYGGAGTQYF	TGTGCCAGCAGCTTGTATGGGGGGGCCGGGACCCAGTACTTC	-	TRBJ2-5	14	-	TRBV5-4
CASSLDGGDYEQYF	TGCGCCAGCAGCTTGGATGGGGGGGACTACGAGCAGTACTTC	TRBD2	TRBJ2-7	14	-	TRBV5-1
CASSLPHGQLTEAFF	TGTGCCAGCAGCCTCCCTCACGGACAGCTCACTGAAGCTTTCTTT	-	TRBJ1-1	15	few	TRBV7-2
CASSSQGKDTEAFF	TGTGCCAGCAGTAGCCAGGGGAAGGACACTGAAGCTTTCTTT	-	TRBJ1-1	14	-	TRBV28
CASSSSGDTGELFF	TGTGCCAGCAGCTCTTCAGGGGACACCGGGGAGCTGTTTTTT	-	TRBJ2-2	14	few	TRBV11-2
CASSLGRIGRSGYTF	TGTGCCAGCAGCCTAGGTCGGATAGGCCGGAGCGGCTACACCTTC	-	TRBJ1-2	15	-	TRBV7-8
CASSEGTGVQPQHF	TGCGCCAGCAGCGAGGGGACAGGGGTCCAGCCCCAGCATTTT	TRBD1	TRBJ1-5	14	many	TRBV5-1
CASSVGTGWNEKLFF	TGTGCCAGCAGCGTAGGTACAGGGTGGAACGAAAAACTGTTTTTT	-	TRBJ1-4	15	-	TRBV9